This TCR beta chain was captured in a study of blood T cell repertoires in COVID-19. V shed 3 bases, J shed 4 bases, and the junction held 5 bases outside the gene matches. The CDR3 runs to 14 residues. Germline CDR1 MGHDK, CDR2 SYGVNS. The method was immunoSEQ multiplex PCR; TCRdb's version includes in-frame clones alone and lacks a portion of them. The profile shows approximately 290,000 clones, about 80% of them singletons. Sequenced input: peripheral blood. The chain links TRBV25-1 to TRBJ2-7, with 8 bases matching TRBD2. This sequence originates from a person aged 70 to 79 with COVID-19, enrolled during active disease. CDR3 in amino acids: CASSDSGSRYEQYF. In nucleotides, the CDR3 is TGTGCCAGCAGTGACAGCGGGAGTCGGTACGAGCAGTACTTC.